A selection of T cell receptor beta chains follows, all from one sample in a study of tumor-infiltrating lymphocytes in localized non-small cell lung cancer. Clones were sequenced by immunoSEQ multiplex PCR, and TCRdb holds only the in-frame ones, with some missing. The sample carries 15,000 to 20,000 clones, 73% recorded once. Input material: lung tumor tissue. All receptors come from a human donor with non-small cell lung cancer. Each CDR3 is given with its conserved first and last residue. D genes are given only for firm matches. Clone size appears in some rows only: once, few, many, or a class for an expanded clone.

V	D	size	J	DNA	CDR3
TRBV19	TRBD2	.	TRBJ2-1	TGTGCCAGTAGTAAACCCGGGACTAGCGGGGTGAATGAGCAGTTCTTC	CASSKPGTSGVNEQFF
TRBV21-1	.	.	TRBJ1-1	TGTGCCAGCAGGGGTGGGCTGAAAGCTTTCTTT	CASRGGLKAFF
TRBV27	.	.	TRBJ1-6	TGTGCCAGCAGTTTCCAGAACACAGGGAGCGGCTCACCCCTCCACTTT	CASSFQNTGSGSPLHF
TRBV30	TRBD1	.	TRBJ2-7	TGTGCCTGGAGTTTAGGCCTCACAGGGGGCCCCGACGAGCAGTACTTC	CAWSLGLTGGPDEQYF
TRBV7-3	.	.	TRBJ1-1	TGTGCCAGCAGCTTGGCCCAGAACACTGAAGCTTTCTTT	CASSLAQNTEAFF
TRBV7-8	.	.	TRBJ1-6	TGTGCCAGCACCTTAGGGATATCCCAGGAACCCCTCCACTTT	CASTLGISQEPLHF
TRBV6-1	TRBD1	few	TRBJ2-7	TGTGCCAGCTCAGGGGGCGGACGGAACGAGCAGTACTTC	CASSGGGRNEQYF
TRBV19	.	.	TRBJ1-3	TGTGCCAGTAGTCTGTACGTCTCTGGAAACACCATATATTTT	CASSLYVSGNTIYF
TRBV29-1	TRBD1	.	TRBJ1-4	TGCAGCGTTGGGCGACAGGGAACGGAAAAACTGTTTTTT	CSVGRQGTEKLFF
TRBV4-1	.	.	TRBJ2-6	TGCGCCAGCAGCCAAGATCTCGGGTTCTCTGGGGCCAACGTCCTGACTTTC	CASSQDLGFSGANVLTF
TRBV7-6	TRBD2	.	TRBJ2-1	TGTGCCAGCAGCTTGGGGCGAGCGGGAGACAACGTTGATGGTGAGCAGTTCTTC	CASSLGRAGDNVDGEQFF
TRBV2	.	once	TRBJ2-7	TGTGCCAGCAGTGAAGCTTTCTTCTCCGTCGAGTCCTACGAGCAGTACTTC	CASSEAFFSVESYEQYF
TRBV10-3	.	once	TRBJ2-5	TGTGCCATCAGTATGTCGGACTTCCAAGAGACCCAGTACTTC	CAISMSDFQETQYF
TRBV10-3	.	.	TRBJ2-2	TGTGCCATCAGTGAAGGGGGGAGGCACGGGGAGCTGTTTTTT	CAISEGGRHGELFF
TRBV18	.	.	TRBJ1-1	TGTGCCAGCTCACTGAACCGGGATGGCACTGAAGCTTTCTTT	CASSLNRDGTEAFF
TRBV4-2	TRBD1	.	TRBJ1-5	TGTGCCAGCAGCTCGCAGTACAGGGGCGATCAGCCCCAGCATTTT	CASSSQYRGDQPQHF
TRBV10-3	TRBD2	.	TRBJ2-5	TGTGCCATCGGGGCGACTAGCGGGGGCCAGGGAGAGACCCAGTACTTC	CAIGATSGGQGETQYF
TRBV6-6	TRBD1	.	TRBJ2-1	TGTGCCAGCAGGGAAGGACAGGGGGCCTACAATGAGCAGTTCTTC	CASREGQGAYNEQFF
TRBV7-8	.	.	TRBJ2-1	TGTGCCAGCAGTCGGGACGTCGGAGAGCAGTTCTTC	CASSRDVGEQFF
TRBV30	.	.	TRBJ1-5	TGTGCCTGGAGTGCAATGACGGTCAAAATCAAGCCCCAGCATTTT	CAWSAMTVKIKPQHF
TRBV5-1	TRBD1	.	TRBJ2-3	TGCGCCAGCAGCCTAGGACAGGAAGGGACAGATACGCAGTATTTT	CASSLGQEGTDTQYF
TRBV19	.	.	TRBJ2-7	TGTGCCAGTAGTATTGCCGGCGGACGGGGGTCCTACGAGCAGTACTTC	CASSIAGGRGSYEQYF
TRBV6-4	.	.	TRBJ2-2	TGTGCCAGCAGTGACGGGGATAGCACCGGGGAGCTGTTTTTT	CASSDGDSTGELFF
TRBV7-6	TRBD1	.	TRBJ2-5	TGTGCCAGCAGACAAGGGGGCGGCGGGCAAGAGACCCAGTACTTC	CASRQGGGGQETQYF
TRBV18	.	.	TRBJ1-1	TGTGCCAGCTCACCAGAGATGTCTGGAATGAACACTGAAGCTTTCTTT	CASSPEMSGMNTEAFF
TRBV6-1	.	.	TRBJ2-2	TGTGCCAGCAGTGAAATAGGGGCGAACACCGGGGAGCTGTTTTTT	CASSEIGANTGELFF
TRBV29-1	.	.	TRBJ1-2	TGCAGCGTTGATAATCAAAACACCCAGGGAGTCTATGGCTACACCTTC	CSVDNQNTQGVYGYTF
TRBV5-4	.	few	TRBJ1-6	TGTGCCAGCAGCCACGACAGAACTTCACCCCTCCACTTT	CASSHDRTSPLHF
TRBV7-3	.	.	TRBJ1-5	TGTGCCAGCAGCTTCAGCGATCAGCCCCAGCATTTT	CASSFSDQPQHF
TRBV9	.	.	TRBJ1-2	TGTGCCAGCAGCCAAACCGACGGATATGGCTACACCTTC	CASSQTDGYGYTF
TRBV19	TRBD2	medium-sized	TRBJ2-1	TGTGCCAGTAGATCAAGAACGGGAGGATTCAATGAGCAGTTCTTC	CASRSRTGGFNEQFF
TRBV5-1	.	.	TRBJ1-1	TGCGCCAGCAGCCCTCCTCGAGACCGTCCCACTGAAGCTTTCTTT	CASSPPRDRPTEAFF
TRBV10-2	TRBD1	.	TRBJ2-1	TGCGCCAGCAGTGAAGAAGGACAGGGACAGTTCTTC	CASSEEGQGQFF
TRBV14	TRBD1	few	TRBJ1-1	TGTGCCAGCAGCCCTTTAAGGACAGGGAACACTGAAGCTTTCTTT	CASSPLRTGNTEAFF
TRBV9	TRBD1	few	TRBJ1-6	TGTGCCAGCAGCTCGACAGGGGCCCTGGACTCACCCCTCCACTTT	CASSSTGALDSPLHF
TRBV5-1	.	.	TRBJ2-3	TGCGCCAGCAGCGGGGGGTGGGAATGGACAGATACGCAGTATTTT	CASSGGWEWTDTQYF
TRBV11-2	.	.	TRBJ2-1	TGTGCCAGCAGCTTAGCCGGCAATTACAATGAGCAGTTCTTC	CASSLAGNYNEQFF
TRBV6-5	TRBD1	.	TRBJ1-2	TGTGCCAGCACCTCAAGGGGGACAGGGGGCAAGGGCTACACCTTC	CASTSRGTGGKGYTF
TRBV19	.	.	TRBJ1-2	TGTGCCAGTACGCCAGCTGGACAGTTCTATGGCTACACCTTC	CASTPAGQFYGYTF
TRBV7-9	.	few	TRBJ2-5	TGTGCCAGCAGCGGCGGGACGAGAGCTTCTATGACGAGGGGGGAGACCCAGTACTTC	CASSGGTRASMTRGETQYF
TRBV7-9	TRBD2	.	TRBJ2-5	TGTGCCAGCAGCTTATCAGCGGGGGGGCATGAGCAGTACTTC	CASSLSAGGHEQYF
TRBV5-1	TRBD2	.	TRBJ2-7	TGCGCCAGCAGCCCTAGCGGGGTCACCTACGAGCAGTACTTC	CASSPSGVTYEQYF